This T cell receptor (beta chain) emerged from a study of T cells in localized non-small cell lung cancer. General study points: Adjacent lung tissue had a median roughly 55 of the top 100 clones found in the tumor. Density of T cells in blood, when higher, went with longer overall survival.

The CDR3 has 18 amino acids. With 6 bases clipped from V and 1 base from J, the junction kept 12 bases outside the gene matches. Germline V gene lookup returns CDR1 MDHEN and CDR2 SYDVKM. Profiling relied on immunoSEQ multiplex PCR, and the TCRdb table lists in-frame clones only, not all of them. This repertoire shows about 36,000 clones, approximately 88% found once; its top ten account for about 7.7%. About this clone: Its specificity is unknown.

The sequence derives from a woman aged 35-75 years with stage I lung adenocarcinoma. The sequencing used peripheral blood, collected before any cancer treatment. V gene TRBV28 combines with J gene TRBJ2-4; 10 bases fit TRBD2. The CDR3 DNA sequence: TGTGCCAGCAGAATGGGAGCGGGGGGGCTTTATGCCAAAAACATTCAGTACTTC. Translating it yields CASRMGAGGLYAKNIQYF.